This TCR beta chain was recovered during a study of blood T cell repertoires in COVID-19. Study-wide background: Researchers got acute and convalescent COVID-19 samples from the United States, Italy and Spain. T cells, B-cell-depleted T cells, or PBMCs supplied cDNA or gDNA.

Germline lookup yields CDR1 KGHSH and CDR2 LQKENI. There are 15 residues in the CDR3. With 2 bases removed from V and 2 bases from J, the gap between germline ends came to 12 bases. In the authors' workflow: Amplification from reference gene primers served as the basis for estimated nucleated cell counts. Here immunoSEQ multiplex PCR was the method, and the copy in TCRdb shows in-frame clones only, minus some. That table gives V, J and clone size, and the DNA gave D and trimming. The profile shows roughly 120,000 clones, over 80% of them singletons. This TCR was sampled from a man aged 30 to 39 with acute or convalescent COVID-19. Input material: peripheral blood. This chain connects TRBV18 to TRBJ1-2; the D gene is possibly TRBD1 (5 bases). CDR3 loop: CASSPISRGNYGYTF. In DNA form, the CDR3 reads TGTGCCAGCTCACCAATTTCTCGGGGGAACTATGGCTACACCTTC.